The rows below give T cell receptor beta chains drawn from one sample of a study of OX40 agonist ivuxolimab in advanced cancers. Sequencing used immunoSEQ multiplex PCR; TCRdb keeps in-frame clones, though not all of them. The sample holds approximately 10,000 clones, 70% to 90% seen once. The material sequenced was CD4+ or CD8+ T cells sorted from blood, taken in a trial of the OX40 agonist ivuxolimab. The source is an adult with an advanced solid tumor such as melanoma, head and neck, liver or kidney cancer. Each CDR3 is given with its conserved first and last residue. Fields, in order: CDR3 protein, CDR3 DNA, J gene, V gene, D gene, clone size. The D gene is left open where the match is weak. Not all rows give a size; the values are once, few, many and, for expanded clones, a class.

CDR3: CASSPAWDYEQYF
DNA: TGTGCCAGCAGCCCCGCTTGGGACTACGAGCAGTACTTC
J: TRBJ2-7
V: TRBV5-5
D: -
size: once

CDR3: CASTQGTALNTEAFF
DNA: TGTGCCAGCACCCAAGGGACAGCTTTGAACACTGAAGCTTTCTTT
J: TRBJ1-1
V: TRBV25-1
D: TRBD1
size: -

CDR3: CASSLVQFTGGSYEQYF
DNA: TGTGCCAGCAGCTTAGTTCAATTCACAGGGGGCTCCTACGAGCAGTACTTC
J: TRBJ2-7
V: TRBV11-2
D: TRBD1
size: -

CDR3: CACGLTPVTVYNQPQHF
DNA: TGTGCCTGCGGCTTGACTCCCGTAACAGTTTACAATCAGCCCCAGCATTTT
J: TRBJ1-5
V: TRBV11-3
D: -
size: -

CDR3: CATSRVAGGGSGNTIYF
DNA: TGTGCCACCAGCAGAGTGGCAGGAGGGGGATCTGGAAACACCATATATTTT
J: TRBJ1-3
V: TRBV15
D: -
size: -

CDR3: CASSLNRQLPGQRGSAFF
DNA: TGTGCCAGCAGCTTGAATCGACAGCTTCCGGGGCAAAGGGGATCGGCTTTCTTT
J: TRBJ1-1
V: TRBV5-5
D: -
size: -

CDR3: CASSTGQGHYEQYF
DNA: TGTGCCAGCTCAACGGGACAGGGGCACTACGAGCAGTACTTC
J: TRBJ2-7
V: TRBV18
D: TRBD1
size: -

CDR3: CASSWLSGELFF
DNA: TGTGCCAGCAGCTGGTTATCCGGGGAGCTGTTTTTT
J: TRBJ2-2
V: TRBV7-9
D: -
size: -

CDR3: CASSPLPGVVYEQYF
DNA: TGTGCCAGTAGTCCCCTCCCAGGGGTAGTGTACGAGCAGTACTTC
J: TRBJ2-7
V: TRBV19
D: -
size: -

CDR3: CASSLVDGEQYF
DNA: TGTGCCAGCAGTTTAGTAGATGGGGAGCAGTACTTC
J: TRBJ2-5
V: TRBV27
D: -
size: -

CDR3: CASSYLTAEYEQYF
DNA: TGTGCCAGCAGTTACTTGACGGCTGAGTACGAGCAGTACTTC
J: TRBJ2-7
V: TRBV6-5
D: -
size: -

CDR3: CASSPGTGGDGQYF
DNA: TGCGCCAGCAGCCCCGGGACAGGGGGCGATGGGCAGTACTTC
J: TRBJ2-7
V: TRBV5-1
D: TRBD1
size: -

CDR3: CASSLPDTTDTQYF
DNA: TGCGCCAGCAGCTTACCGGACACCACAGATACGCAGTATTTT
J: TRBJ2-3
V: TRBV5-1
D: -
size: -

CDR3: CASSLDRGAPDTQYF
DNA: TGCGCCAGCAGCTTGGATCGGGGGGCGCCAGATACGCAGTATTTT
J: TRBJ2-3
V: TRBV5-1
D: -
size: -

CDR3: CSVSGLAGMSYEQYF
DNA: TGCAGCGTTTCCGGACTAGCGGGGATGTCCTACGAGCAGTACTTC
J: TRBJ2-7
V: TRBV29-1
D: TRBD2
size: once

CDR3: CASSSGPGITYEQYF
DNA: TGTGCCAGCAGCAGTGGGCCAGGGATTACCTACGAGCAGTACTTC
J: TRBJ2-7
V: TRBV5-4
D: -
size: few

CDR3: CASRPPSGGAETQYF
DNA: TGTGCCAGCAGACCACCTAGCGGGGGGGCGGAGACCCAGTACTTC
J: TRBJ2-5
V: TRBV6-5
D: TRBD2
size: -

CDR3: CASSHPTGGFEAFF
DNA: TGTGCCAGCAGTCATCCAACGGGAGGGTTTGAAGCTTTCTTT
J: TRBJ1-1
V: TRBV7-8
D: -
size: -

CDR3: CASSSPVMNTEAFF
DNA: TGTGCCAGCAGCTCCCCCGTTATGAACACTGAAGCTTTCTTT
J: TRBJ1-1
V: TRBV11-2
D: -
size: -

CDR3: CASSKDGYEQYF
DNA: TGTGCCAGCAGCAAGGACGGGTACGAGCAGTACTTC
J: TRBJ2-7
V: TRBV11-3
D: -
size: -

CDR3: CARSLRTSGSASYEQYF
DNA: TGTGCCAGAAGCTTAAGGACTAGCGGGAGCGCCTCCTACGAGCAGTACTTC
J: TRBJ2-7
V: TRBV5-3
D: TRBD2
size: -

CDR3: CASNLGGLYNEQFF
DNA: TGTGCCAGTAACCTAGGTGGGCTCTACAATGAGCAGTTCTTC
J: TRBJ2-1
V: TRBV19
D: -
size: -

CDR3: CASSYTGGSAEAFF
DNA: TGTGCCAGCAGTTATACAGGGGGTAGCGCTGAAGCTTTCTTT
J: TRBJ1-1
V: TRBV6-5
D: TRBD1
size: -

CDR3: CASSLKPGGFGYGYTF
DNA: TGTGCCAGCAGCTTGAAACCAGGGGGTTTTGGCTATGGCTACACCTTC
J: TRBJ1-2
V: TRBV5-4
D: TRBD1
size: medium-sized

CDR3: CASSYGGTSTDTQYF
DNA: TGTGCCAGCAGCTACGGGGGGACTAGCACAGATACGCAGTATTTT
J: TRBJ2-3
V: TRBV13
D: TRBD2
size: few

CDR3: CAWSNGSSVISDTQYF
DNA: TGTGCCTGGAGTAACGGGTCTAGCGTTATCTCAGATACGCAGTATTTT
J: TRBJ2-3
V: TRBV30
D: -
size: medium-sized

CDR3: CASSSQGASYF
DNA: TGCGCCAGCAGCTCACAGGGGGCCTCGTACTTC
J: TRBJ2-4
V: TRBV5-1
D: TRBD1
size: -

CDR3: CASSPGLGQYF
DNA: TGTGCCAGCAGCCCCGGGCTAGGGCAGTACTTC
J: TRBJ2-7
V: TRBV6-5
D: -
size: -

CDR3: CASSSQGNGYTF
DNA: TGTGCCAGCAGCTCACAGGGGAATGGCTACACCTTC
J: TRBJ1-2
V: TRBV7-6
D: TRBD1
size: -

CDR3: CASSLLAGQRYEQYF
DNA: TGTGCCAGCAGTCTCCTCGCGGGACAGAGGTACGAGCAGTACTTC
J: TRBJ2-7
V: TRBV27
D: -
size: -

CDR3: CASSRLGRTDTQYF
DNA: TGTGCCAGCAGCCGACTAGGGCGCACAGATACGCAGTATTTT
J: TRBJ2-3
V: TRBV7-3
D: -
size: -

CDR3: CASSFRTSGGAKGYEQYF
DNA: TGTGCCAGCAGCTTCCGGACTAGCGGGGGGGCAAAAGGGTACGAGCAGTACTTC
J: TRBJ2-7
V: TRBV5-6
D: TRBD2
size: few

CDR3: CASSQVRADGSGSTSYNEQFF
DNA: TGCGCCAGCAGCCAAGTCCGGGCGGATGGTAGCGGGAGCACCTCCTACAATGAGCAGTTCTTC
J: TRBJ2-1
V: TRBV4-1
D: TRBD2
size: few

CDR3: CASSWGDNEQFF
DNA: TGCGCCAGCAGCTGGGGGGACAATGAGCAGTTCTTC
J: TRBJ2-1
V: TRBV5-1
D: -
size: once

CDR3: CSVEFGGGAPEVYGYTF
DNA: TGCAGCGTTGAATTTGGGGGAGGGGCTCCGGAGGTCTATGGCTACACCTTC
J: TRBJ1-2
V: TRBV29-1
D: -
size: few

CDR3: CASSIGGVSSYEQYF
DNA: TGTGCCAGTAGTATTGGCGGGGTCAGCTCCTACGAGCAGTACTTC
J: TRBJ2-7
V: TRBV19
D: -
size: -

CDR3: CASSEGDGSVYEQYF
DNA: TGTGCCAGCAGTGAAGGAGACGGGAGCGTCTACGAGCAGTACTTC
J: TRBJ2-7
V: TRBV6-1
D: -
size: medium-sized

CDR3: CASSSRAHFEGGYTF
DNA: TGTGCCAGCAGCTCTAGGGCCCACTTCGAGGGTGGCTACACCTTC
J: TRBJ1-2
V: TRBV9
D: -
size: -